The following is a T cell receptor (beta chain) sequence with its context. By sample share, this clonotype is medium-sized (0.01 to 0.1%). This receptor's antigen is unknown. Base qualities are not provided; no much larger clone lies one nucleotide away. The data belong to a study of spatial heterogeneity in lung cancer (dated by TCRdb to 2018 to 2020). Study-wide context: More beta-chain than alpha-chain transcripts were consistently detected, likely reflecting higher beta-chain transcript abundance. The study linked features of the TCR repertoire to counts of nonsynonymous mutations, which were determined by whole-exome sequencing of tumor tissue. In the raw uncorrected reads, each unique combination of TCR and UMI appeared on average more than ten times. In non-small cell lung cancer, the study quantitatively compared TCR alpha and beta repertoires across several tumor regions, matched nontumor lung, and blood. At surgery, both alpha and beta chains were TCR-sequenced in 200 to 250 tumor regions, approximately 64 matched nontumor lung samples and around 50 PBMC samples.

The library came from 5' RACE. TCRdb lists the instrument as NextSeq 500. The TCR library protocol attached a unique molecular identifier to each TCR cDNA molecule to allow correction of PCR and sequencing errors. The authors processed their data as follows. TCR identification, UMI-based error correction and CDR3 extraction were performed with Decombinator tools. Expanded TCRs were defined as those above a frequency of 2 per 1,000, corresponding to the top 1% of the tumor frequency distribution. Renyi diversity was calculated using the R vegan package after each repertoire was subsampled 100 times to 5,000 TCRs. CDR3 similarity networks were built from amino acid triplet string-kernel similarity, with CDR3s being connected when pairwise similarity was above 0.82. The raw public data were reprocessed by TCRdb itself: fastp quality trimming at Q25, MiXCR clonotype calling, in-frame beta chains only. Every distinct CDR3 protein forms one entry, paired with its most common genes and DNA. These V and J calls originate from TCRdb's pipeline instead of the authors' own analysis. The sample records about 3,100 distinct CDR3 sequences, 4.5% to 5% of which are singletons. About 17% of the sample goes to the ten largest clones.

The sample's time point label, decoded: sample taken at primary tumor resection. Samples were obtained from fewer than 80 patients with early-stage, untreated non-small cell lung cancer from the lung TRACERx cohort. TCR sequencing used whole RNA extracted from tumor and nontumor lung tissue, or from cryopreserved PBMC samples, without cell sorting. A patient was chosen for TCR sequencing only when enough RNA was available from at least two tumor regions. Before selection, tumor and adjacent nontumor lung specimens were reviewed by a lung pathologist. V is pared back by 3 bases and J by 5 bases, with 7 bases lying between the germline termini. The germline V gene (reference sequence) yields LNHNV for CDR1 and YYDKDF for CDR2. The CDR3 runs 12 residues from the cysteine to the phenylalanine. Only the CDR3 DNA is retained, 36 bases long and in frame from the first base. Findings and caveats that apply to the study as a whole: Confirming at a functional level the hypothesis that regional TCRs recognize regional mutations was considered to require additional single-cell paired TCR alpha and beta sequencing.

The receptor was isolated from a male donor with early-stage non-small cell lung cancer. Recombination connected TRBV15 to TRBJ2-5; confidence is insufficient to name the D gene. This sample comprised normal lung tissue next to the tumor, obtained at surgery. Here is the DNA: TGTGCCACCAGCAGGGCCCGGGAGACCCAGTACTTC. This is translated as CATSRARETQYF.